The 15 T cell receptor beta chains below come from one sample, sequenced in a study of pediatric ulcerative colitis. The rectum was sampled with one to two pinch biopsies at colonoscopy. TCRdb's copy holds only in-frame clones and misses some; the assay was immunoSEQ multiplex PCR. The table includes approximately 37,000 clones, 65% to 85% detected once. Source material: gut tissue. These receptors originate from a boy younger than 18 with severe ulcerative colitis.

The chain is built from TRBV5-1 and TRBJ1-1, with D hard to call. This CDR3 region has 14 residues. The germline V and J ends were trimmed by 2 bases and 1 base, with 9 bases remaining between them. CDR1 and CDR2 from the germline V gene are SGHRS and YFSETQ. CDR3 residues: CASSFRSENTEAFF. CDR3 nucleotides: TGCGCCAGCAGCTTTAGGTCCGAGAACACTGAAGCTTTCTTT.

CDR3 in amino acids: CASSLGSVTLNTEAFF. CDR3 sequence (DNA): TGTGCCAGCAGCTTAGGTTCGGTCACCTTGAACACTGAAGCTTTCTTT. The J gene is TRBJ1-1, the V gene TRBV7-2, with D uncertain. Germline V gene lookup returns CDR1 SGHTA and CDR2 FQGNSA. Trimming took 1 base from V and 0 from J, leaving 12 bases between them. CDR3 length equals 16 residues.

This chain joins TRBV5-6 and TRBJ2-5; D uncertain. This CDR3 contains 13 residues. The germline V and J ends were trimmed by 1 base and 4 bases, with 8 bases remaining between them. Germline V lookup: CDR1 SGHDT, CDR2 YYEEEE. The CDR3 nucleotides read TGTGCCAGCAGCTTGAGGTCGGGAGAGACCCAGTACTTC. Its protein is CASSLRSGETQYF.

The chain joins TRBV30 to TRBJ1-5; no reliable D call. Germline V gives CDR1 GTSNPN, CDR2 SVGIG (reference sequence). This CDR3 comprises 13 residues. The CDR3: CALRSNSNQPQHF. The CDR3 region has the DNA TGTGCTTTGAGATCTAATAGCAATCAGCCCCAGCATTTT.

The chain carries TRBV6-1 and TRBJ2-7; maybe TRBD1 (7 bases). Looked up from germline, CDR1 is MNHNS and CDR2 is SASEGT. The CDR3 is made up of 14 amino acids. V lost 6 bases to trimming and J lost 4 bases, with 16 bases between them. The CDR3: CASSFYRGGYEQYF. The CDR3 coding sequence is TGTGCCAGCAGCTTTTACAGGGGAGGTTACGAGCAGTACTTC.

The genes are TRBV18 and TRBJ1-5; maybe TRBD1 (5 bases). Germline V gene data show CDR1 as KGHSH and CDR2 as LQKENI. CDR3 length: 16 residues. With 3 bases removed from V and 7 bases from J, the gap between germline ends came to 19 bases. CDR3 bases: TGTGCCAGCTCACCGGGACTTTCGAATACGGGCCAGCCCCAGCATTTT. It encodes CASSPGLSNTGQPQHF.

The rearrangement uses TRBV11-2 and TRBJ1-2; D is unclear. This CDR3 contains 14 residues. V was trimmed by 5 bases and J by 12 bases, leaving 22 bases between them. CDR1 is SGHAT and CDR2 is FQNNGV in the germline V gene. The CDR3 sequence is CASSVGDATGLDTF. The CDR3 DNA reads TGTGCCAGCAGCGTTGGAGACGCGACTGGCTTGGACACCTTC.

This rearrangement joins TRBV7-3 to TRBJ2-6, with D unclear. CDR1 is SGHTA, CDR2 FQGTGA, per germline. CDR3 size: 15 residues. V lost 3 bases, J lost 2 bases, and 8 bases lay in between. The CDR3 coding sequence is TGTGCCAGCAGCTTTCCCCAGACTGGGGCCAACGTCCTGACTTTC. This codes for CASSFPQTGANVLTF.

The chain has TRBV5-1 and TRBJ2-7; D is perhaps TRBD2 (6 bases). With 4 bases removed from V and 3 bases from J, the gap between germline ends came to 17 bases. The CDR3 is made up of 15 amino acids. CDR1 and CDR2 from the germline V gene are SGHRS and YFSETQ. In DNA, the CDR3 is TGCGCCAGCAGCCGCTGGGGGGAAACTCGCTACGAGCAGTACTTC. Its translation is CASSRWGETRYEQYF.

This clone was seen only once. V gene TRBV6-1 combines with J gene TRBJ2-7; possible D gene TRBD1, 5 bases. V lost 7 bases and J 3 bases, leaving 16 bases between the germline ends. Germline assignment: CDR1 MNHNS and CDR2 SASEGT. There are 14 residues in the CDR3. DNA for the CDR3: TGTGCCAGCATTCAGGGCTGGATGGTCTACGAGCAGTACTTC. Amino acids: CASIQGWMVYEQYF.

This sequence joins TRBV12-2 and TRBJ2-4; the D call of TRBD1 is as the table states it, not checked on the DNA. TRBV12-2 is marked as a pseudogene. This CDR3 comprises 16 residues. The CDR3 nucleotides read TGTGCAAGTCGCTGGGACAGGGAGTTAAGCAAAAACATTCAGTACTTC. Its translation: CASRWDRELSKNIQYF.

V gene TRBV9 combines with J gene TRBJ2-3; D may be TRBD1 or TRBD2 (5 bases each). Germline CDR1 and CDR2: SGDLS and YYNGEE. Trimming pared 0 bases from V and 2 bases from J, leaving 10 bases between. This CDR3 spans 15 amino acids. The CDR3 here is CASSVVGVTTDTQYF. The DNA for the CDR3 is TGTGCCAGCAGCGTAGTGGGGGTTACCACAGATACGCAGTATTTT.

In this sample, this clone turned up a few times. V gene TRBV5-1 combines with J gene TRBJ1-1; unclear D gene. Trimming left V 0 bases short and J 1 base short, with 10 bases between. There are 15 residues in the CDR3. Germline CDR1 reads SGHRS; CDR2 reads YFSETQ. The CDR3 nucleotides read TGCGCCAGCAGCTTGGCCGCAGCAGCGAACACTGAAGCTTTCTTT. Encoded protein: CASSLAAAANTEAFF.

The chain has TRBV19 and TRBJ2-1; the match to TRBD1 covers 9 bases. V trimming: 5 bases; J trimming: 1 base; junction bases outside the gene matches: 6. The CDR3 length is 16 residues. In germline, CDR1 is LNHDA, CDR2 SQIVND (reference sequence). CDR3 region: CASSQTGGGSYNEQFF. The DNA for the CDR3 is TGTGCCAGTAGTCAAACAGGGGGCGGTTCCTACAATGAGCAGTTCTTC. The full variable domain, its missing parts supplied by reference TRBV19 and TRBJ2-1, is DGGITQSPKYLFRKEGQNVTLSCEQNLNHDAMYWYRQDPGQGLRLIYYSQIVNDFQKGDIAEGYSVSREKKESFPLTVTSAQKNPTAFYLCASSQTGGGSYNEQFFGPGTRLTVL.

V usage is TRBV7-9 and J usage is TRBJ1-1; D remains unclear. The V gene lost 5 bases and the J gene lost 5 bases, with 18 bases spanning the gap. Germline CDR1 reads SEHNR; CDR2 reads FQNEAQ (reference sequence). The CDR3 runs to 15 residues. The CDR3 DNA reads TGTGCCAGCAGCCCTCCTACAGCTTCTGTTACTGAAGCTTTCTTT. Translated, it gives CASSPPTASVTEAFF. Using reference TRBV7-9 and TRBJ1-1 for the parts outside the CDR3, the full variable domain is DTGVSQNPRHKITKRGQNVTFRCDPISEHNRLYWYRQTLGQGPEFLTYFQNEAQLEKSRLLSDRFSAERPKGSFSTLEIQRTEQGDSAMYLCASSPPTASVTEAFFGQGTRLTVV.